These 31 T cell receptor beta chains share one sample of origin, sequenced in a study of blood T cell repertoires in COVID-19. Sequencing used immunoSEQ multiplex PCR; TCRdb keeps in-frame clones, though not all of them. The repertoire holds 140,000 to 150,000 clones, approximately 88% seen once, with 1.5% to 2% in the top ten. The source material was peripheral blood. The source of these receptors is a man between 65 and 79 years old with acute or convalescent COVID-19.

This chain links TRBV5-5 with TRBJ1-1; TRBD1 matches at 8 bases. CDR3 length: 15 residues. The V segment lost 0 bases and the J segment 5 bases; nucleotides outside the gene matches: 6. The germline V gene has CDR1 SGHKS and CDR2 YYEKEE (reference sequence). CDR3 coding DNA: TGTGCCAGCAGCTTGGTCTCAGGGGGCTGGACTGAAGCTTTCTTT. Its protein is CASSLVSGGWTEAFF.

This clone has only a few counts. The chain couples TRBV7-2 to TRBJ2-5, with D tentatively TRBD1 (6 bases). This CDR3 spans 13 amino acids. The germline V gene encodes CDR1 SGHTA and CDR2 FQGNSA. Trimming cost V 5 bases and J 3 bases, with 10 bases left between them. This CDR3 is CASSHRVEETQYF. The DNA of the CDR3 is TGTGCCAGCAGCCACAGGGTGGAAGAGACCCAGTACTTC.

The rearrangement joins TRBV2 to TRBJ1-4; D perhaps matches TRBD1 (5 bases). This CDR3 is 17 amino acids long. CDR1 and CDR2 from the germline V gene are SNHLY and FYNNEI. Trimming stripped 2 bases from V and 7 bases from J, with 20 bases between. CDR3 residues: CASSERGGGRRGEKLFF. The CDR3 nucleotides read TGTGCCAGCAGTGAAAGGGGAGGAGGCAGAAGGGGTGAAAAACTGTTTTTT.

This clone was recorded once. V gene TRBV7-3 combines with J gene TRBJ2-3; TRBD2 matches at 7 bases. The CDR3 runs to 15 residues. V was clipped by 4 bases and J by 0 bases; unmatched bases: 4. CDR1 SGHTA and CDR2 FQGTGA come from the germline V gene. DNA of the CDR3: TGTGCCAGCAGCTCCCAAGCGGGGAGCACAGATACGCAGTATTTT. Its protein is CASSSQAGSTDTQYF.

The chain uses TRBV12-5 and TRBJ1-3; tentatively, D is TRBD1 (6 bases). CDR3 size: 15 residues. The germline V gene encodes CDR1 LGHNT and CDR2 FRNRAP. With 7 bases removed from V and 0 bases from J, the gap between germline ends came to 13 bases. CDR3 sequence (DNA): TGTGCTAGTGTGGGGGCAGGATACTCTGGAAACACCATATATTTT. This codes for CASVGAGYSGNTIYF.

The chain recombines TRBV30 with TRBJ2-5; TRBD2 agrees at 7 bases. Germline loops: CDR1 GTSNPN, CDR2 SVGIG (reference sequence). V was pared by 0 bases and J by 0 bases, with 4 bases of the junction left unmatched. The CDR3 is made up of 15 amino acids. Written as DNA, the CDR3 is TGTGCCTGGAGTGTACTAAGCGGGAACCAAGAGACCCAGTACTTC. Translation: CAWSVLSGNQETQYF. Based on the CDR3 plus reference TRBV30 and TRBJ2-5, the full variable domain is SQTIHQWPATLVQPVGSPLSLECTVEGTSNPNLYWYRQAAGRGLQLLFYSVGIGQISSEVPQNLSASRPQDRQFILSSKKLLLSDSGFYLCAWSVLSGNQETQYFGPGTRLLVL.

This rearrangement joins TRBV5-1 to TRBJ2-2; tentative D call: TRBD2 (5 bases). Germline V lookup: CDR1 SGHRS, CDR2 YFSETQ. This CDR3 region has 16 residues. Trimming stripped 1 base from V and 4 bases from J, with 14 bases between. This chain's CDR3 is CASSLYPGMTTGELFF. The CDR3 DNA reads as TGCGCCAGCAGCTTGTATCCGGGGATGACCACCGGGGAGCTGTTTTTT.

The chain joins TRBV10-3 to TRBJ2-1; TRBD2 aligns across 11 bases. CDR1 and CDR2 (germline): ENHRY, SYGVKD. The CDR3 covers 17 residues. V lost 3 bases and J lost 6; bases outside the gene matches: 10. CDR3 sequence: CAISEFSGGEGSNEQFF. The DNA for the CDR3 is TGTGCCATCAGTGAATTTAGCGGGGGGGAAGGGTCCAATGAGCAGTTCTTC.

This chain joins TRBV14 and TRBJ2-1, with D possibly matching TRBD2 (6 bases). V lost 2 bases, J lost 2 bases, and 13 bases lay in between. This CDR3 is 16 amino acids long. Per the germline V gene, CDR1 is SGHDN and CDR2 is FVKESK. The CDR3 DNA sequence: TGTGCCAGCAGCCAACATTCGGGAGTACCCTACAATGAGCAGTTCTTC. Encoded protein: CASSQHSGVPYNEQFF. Looking up the rest from reference TRBV14 and TRBJ2-1 gives the full variable domain: EAGVTQFPSHSVIEKGQTVTLRCDPISGHDNLYWYRRVMGKEIKFLLHFVKESKQDESGMPNNRFLAERTGGTYSTLKVQPAELEDSGVYFCASSQHSGVPYNEQFFGPGTRLTVL.

The J gene is TRBJ1-1, the V gene TRBV19; no clear D gene. CDR3 length: 13 residues. Trimming took 7 bases from V and 2 from J, leaving 11 bases between them. CDR1 and CDR2 (germline): LNHDA, SQIVND (reference sequence). Written as DNA, the CDR3 is TGTGCCAGTACAAAACAGACCAACACTGAAGCTTTCTTT. Amino acids: CASTKQTNTEAFF.

This clone has just one count. V usage is TRBV3-1 (or the pseudogene TRBV3-2) and J usage is TRBJ2-1, with D possibly TRBD1 on 5 matching bases. V was pared by 1 base and J by 4 bases, with 8 bases between. CDR3 length: 14 amino acids. The V gene's germline CDR1 is LGHDT and CDR2 YNNKEL (reference sequence). The CDR3 nucleotides are TGTGCCAGCAGCCAAGTGGGGCGGTACAATGAGCAGTTCTTC. This sequence encodes CASSQVGRYNEQFF.

Ten or more counts support this clone. The chain joins TRBV19 to TRBJ2-2, with D possibly matching TRBD1 (6 bases). The V gene's germline CDR1 is LNHDA and CDR2 SQIVND (reference sequence). The CDR3 length is 14 residues. Between the trimmed V and J ends, which lost 5 bases and 5 bases, there was a span of 12 bases. CDR3 DNA: TGTGCCAGTAGTCCGGTCAGGGGAACCGGGGAGCTGTTTTTT. This gives the protein CASSPVRGTGELFF.

This sequence joins TRBV19 and TRBJ1-2; D might be TRBD1 (5 bases). Germline V gives CDR1 LNHDA, CDR2 SQIVND (reference sequence). V was shortened by 5 bases and J by 2 bases, with 6 bases between the two germline ends. This CDR3 has 12 amino acids. CDR3 amino acids: CASSRGNYGYTF. The CDR3 nucleotides read TGTGCCAGTAGTCGGGGGAACTATGGCTACACCTTC.

This clone was counted a single time. Germline is not matched at one junction end, which may reflect a read error. J is TRBJ2-1 and V is TRBV10-3; no clear D. Germline values: CDR1 ENHRY, CDR2 SYGVKD. This CDR3 is 12 amino acids long. CDR3 amino acids: CAIGDGYNEQFF. The CDR3 region has the DNA TGTGCCATCGGTGACGGTTACAATGAGCAGTTCTTC.

This clone appeared once. An end of the junction does not agree with germline; a read error may underlie this. The CDR3 sequence is CASSLWDQYRAISYQPQHF. The CDR3 coding sequence is TGTGCCAGCAGCTTGTGGGACCAGTACAGGGCTATTAGCTATCAGCCCCAGCATTTT. The chain employs TRBV5-6 and TRBJ1-5; possible D gene TRBD1, 6 bases. CDR1 and CDR2 (germline): SGHDT, YYEEEE. CDR3 length: 19 residues.

The DNA of the CDR3 is TGTGCCAGCAGTTACCATCTACTAGAGAACTCGAACACCGGGGAGCTGTTTTTT. As protein: CASSYHLLENSNTGELFF. The J gene is TRBJ2-2, the V gene TRBV6-7, with D possibly TRBD2 on 5 matching bases. TRBV6-7 is designated an ORF whose function remains uncertain. The CDR3 has 18 amino acids. With 2 bases removed from V and 0 bases from J, the gap between germline ends came to 16 bases.

This rearrangement joins TRBV11-2 to TRBJ1-2; D is undetermined. This CDR3 spans 14 amino acids. The V and J ends lost 5 bases and 1 base respectively, with 11 bases between them. Germline CDR1 and CDR2: SGHAT and FQNNGV. The CDR3 bases are TGTGCCAGCAGCCCCGTTGGGCTTAACTATGGCTACACCTTC. Residues: CASSPVGLNYGYTF.

V gene TRBV6-6 combines with J gene TRBJ2-7; TRBD2 is a possible D gene (6 bases). Trimming removed 4 bases at V and 1 base at J, with 11 bases between. Per germline, CDR1 MNHNY and CDR2 SVGAGI (reference sequence). The CDR3 has 14 amino acids. The CDR3 reads CASSWDSSSYEQYF. The DNA for the CDR3 is TGTGCCAGCAGTTGGGACTCTTCGTCCTACGAGCAGTACTTC.

V and J are TRBV5-4 and TRBJ1-3; TRBD1 matches at 7 bases. V trimming: 4 bases; J trimming: 7 bases; junction bases outside the gene matches: 5. Germline V gene sequence: CDR1 SGHNT, CDR2 YYREEE (reference sequence). CDR3 size: 13 residues. CDR3 sequence: CASSRDRGNTIYF. DNA of the CDR3: TGTGCCAGCAGCCGGGACAGAGGGAACACCATATATTTT.

This clone has just one count. The genes are TRBV19 and TRBJ2-3; 7 nucleotides agree with TRBD2. With V trimmed by 0 bases and J by 2 bases, 8 bases remained unmatched. Germline V gene sequence: CDR1 LNHDA, CDR2 SQIVND (reference sequence). This CDR3 region has 17 residues. CDR3 nucleotides: TGTGCCAGTAGTATAGATCACAGCGGGGTTACCACAGATACGCAGTATTTT. It specifies CASSIDHSGVTTDTQYF.

The rearrangement links TRBV27 to TRBJ2-5; 11 nucleotides line up with TRBD2. Germline V gene lookup returns CDR1 MNHEY and CDR2 SMNVEV (reference sequence). V lost 6 bases and J lost 6; bases outside the gene matches: 9. CDR3 length equals 15 residues. CDR3 region: CASSLAGGPGKTQYF. The CDR3 DNA follows: TGTGCCAGCAGCTTAGCGGGGGGGCCGGGAAAGACCCAGTACTTC.

The CDR3 coding sequence is TGCAGTGCTAGTAACAGGGCAACAAACTATGGCTACACCTTC. Its protein product is CSASNRATNYGYTF. The chain has TRBV20-1 and TRBJ1-2; perhaps TRBD1 as D (6 bases). This CDR3 region has 14 residues. The V and J ends lost 3 bases and 2 bases respectively, with 13 bases between them. Looked up from germline, CDR1 is DFQATT and CDR2 is SNEGSKA (reference sequence).

The CDR3 sequence: CSASGDSLEKLFF. The CDR3 DNA follows: TGCAGTGCTAGTGGGGACAGCCTTGAAAAACTGTTTTTT. The rearrangement joins TRBV20-1 to TRBJ1-4, with 7 bases lining up with TRBD1. The CDR3 contains 13 residues. Trimming removed 3 bases from V and 7 bases from J; junction bases left unmatched: 5. Germline loops: CDR1 DFQATT, CDR2 SNEGSKA (reference sequence).

The chain joins TRBV19 to TRBJ2-1, with 8 nucleotides matching TRBD2. The CDR3 consists of 16 residues. Germline CDR1 is LNHDA and CDR2 is SQIVND (reference sequence). The trim removed 5 bases at V and 7 bases at J, leaving 13 bases unmatched. The CDR3 loop is CASSSQAGAPVNEQFF. The CDR3 nucleotides are TGTGCCAGTAGTTCCCAAGCGGGGGCGCCAGTAAATGAGCAGTTCTTC. Variable domain in full (rest from reference TRBV19 and TRBJ2-1): DGGITQSPKYLFRKEGQNVTLSCEQNLNHDAMYWYRQDPGQGLRLIYYSQIVNDFQKGDIAEGYSVSREKKESFPLTVTSAQKNPTAFYLCASSSQAGAPVNEQFFGPGTRLTVL.

The rearrangement joins TRBV24-1 to TRBJ2-2; 7 bases agree with TRBD1. Germline CDR1 reads KGHDR; CDR2 reads SFDVKD. The CDR3 is made up of 16 amino acids. V lost 9 bases and J lost 0; bases outside the gene matches: 9. The CDR3 sequence is CATQGGRATNTGELFF. As DNA, the CDR3 is TGTGCCACCCAAGGGGGCAGGGCAACGAACACCGGGGAGCTGTTTTTT.

The chain carries TRBV19 and TRBJ1-5; 8 bases fit TRBD1. There are 12 residues in the CDR3. V was clipped by 10 bases and J by 11 bases; unmatched bases: 10. Germline loops: CDR1 LNHDA, CDR2 SQIVND (reference sequence). The CDR3 DNA follows: TGTGCCACTCAGGGGGCGCGTTCATCCCAGCATTTT. Protein product: CATQGARSSQHF.

The chain is built from TRBV29-1 and TRBJ2-2, with 13 bases identical to TRBD2. J lost 1 base, V lost 5 bases, and 10 bases had no gene match. The CDR3 contains 18 residues. Germline V gene lookup returns CDR1 SQVTM and CDR2 ANQGSEA. The CDR3 sequence is CSVRERGLAGLNTGELFF. The CDR3 nucleotides are TGCAGCGTTCGGGAAAGGGGACTAGCGGGGTTGAACACCGGGGAGCTGTTTTTT.

Of note for this clone: The sample holds other DNA sequences that translate to the same CDR3. J is TRBJ1-4 and V is TRBV7-6; TRBD1 matches at 7 bases. The ends lost 5 bases at V and 3 bases at J; junction bases unmatched: 6. The CDR3 totals 15 residues. Germline CDR1 and CDR2: SGHVS and FNYEAQ. The CDR3 DNA reads TGTGCCAGCAGCGCAACAGGGGTTCCTAATGAAAAACTGTTTTTT. Translating gives CASSATGVPNEKLFF.

The chain is built from TRBV5-1 and TRBJ2-5; 12 nucleotides agree with TRBD2. Germline CDR1 SGHRS, CDR2 YFSETQ. The CDR3 runs 16 residues. The V segment lost 4 bases and the J segment 1 base; nucleotides outside the gene matches: 5. The CDR3 sequence is CASSQELAGGQETQYF. The CDR3, as DNA: TGCGCCAGCAGCCAGGAACTAGCGGGGGGCCAAGAGACCCAGTACTTC.

This clone occurred a few times. V gene TRBV9 combines with J gene TRBJ2-1; TRBD2 matches at 8 bases. Germline V gene sequence: CDR1 SGDLS, CDR2 YYNGEE. The CDR3 covers 17 residues. The V segment lost 3 bases and the J segment 0 bases; nucleotides outside the gene matches: 8. The CDR3 DNA is TGTGCCAGCAGCGGCGAGCGGGGGAGCTTCTCCTACAATGAGCAGTTCTTC. Residues: CASSGERGSFSYNEQFF.

This sequence joins TRBV5-1 and TRBJ2-3, with D perhaps TRBD2 (7 bases). CDR1 is SGHRS and CDR2 is YFSETQ in the germline V gene. V was trimmed by 0 bases and J by 5 bases, leaving 13 bases between them. The CDR3 is made up of 15 amino acids. The DNA for the CDR3 is TGCGCCAGCAGCTTGGATAGGGGGGGCAGAGATACGCAGTATTTT. Encoded protein: CASSLDRGGRDTQYF.